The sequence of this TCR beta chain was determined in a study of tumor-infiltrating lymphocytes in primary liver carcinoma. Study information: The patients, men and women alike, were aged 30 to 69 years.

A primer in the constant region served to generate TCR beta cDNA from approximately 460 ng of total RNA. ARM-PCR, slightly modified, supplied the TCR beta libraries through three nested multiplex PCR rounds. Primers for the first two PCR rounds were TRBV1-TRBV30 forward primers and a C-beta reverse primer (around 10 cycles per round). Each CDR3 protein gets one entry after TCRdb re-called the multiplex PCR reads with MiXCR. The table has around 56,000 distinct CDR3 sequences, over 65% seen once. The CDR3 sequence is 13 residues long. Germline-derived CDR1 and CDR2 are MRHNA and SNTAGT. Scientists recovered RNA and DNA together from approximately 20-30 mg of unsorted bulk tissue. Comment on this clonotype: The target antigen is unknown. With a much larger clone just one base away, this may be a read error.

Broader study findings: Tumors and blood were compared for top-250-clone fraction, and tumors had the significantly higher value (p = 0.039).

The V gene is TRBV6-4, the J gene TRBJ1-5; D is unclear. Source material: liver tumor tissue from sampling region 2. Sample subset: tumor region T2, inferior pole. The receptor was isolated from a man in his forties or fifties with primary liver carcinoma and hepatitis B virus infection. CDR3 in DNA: TGTGCCAACAGTGACAACCCGAATCAGCCCCAGCATTTT. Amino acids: CANSDNPNQPQHF.